The 17 T cell receptor beta chains listed next were all sequenced from one sample in a study of T cells in Graves' hyperthyroidism and ophthalmopathy. What was amplified from RNA transcripts were TCR beta CDR3 regions. First-round RT-PCR targeting the TCR CDR3 was performed with the HTBI primer set. TCRdb reprocessed the multiplex PCR reads via MiXCR and lists one record per CDR3 protein. The table lists about 480,000 distinct CDR3 sequences, roughly a quarter of them singletons. Sequences were obtained from blood. All receptors derive from a woman in her thirties with Graves' ophthalmopathy.

The J gene is TRBJ2-7, the V gene TRBV4-1, with D unclear. V was cut by 3 bases and J by 3 bases, with 9 bases left in between. Germline CDR1 reads MGHRA; CDR2 reads YSYEKL. The CDR3 runs 13 residues. The CDR3 here is CASSHSALYEQYF. CDR3 nucleotides: TGCGCCAGCAGCCATTCAGCCCTCTACGAGCAGTACTTC.

The V call is TRBV2, the J call TRBJ2-5; the D is unclear. The length of the CDR3 is 15 residues. V was pared by 3 bases and J by 2 bases, with 13 bases between. Per the germline V gene, CDR1 is SNHLY and CDR2 is FYNNEI. CDR3 in DNA: TGTGCCAGCAGTGAGTTACCTAAGGTACAAGAGACCCAGTACTTC. It yields the protein CASSELPKVQETQYF. Supplemented by reference TRBV2 and TRBJ2-5, the full variable domain reads EPEVTQTPSHQVTQMGQEVILRCVPISNHLYFYWYRQILGQKVEFLVSFYNNEISEKSEIFDDQFSVERPDGSNFTLKIRSTKLEDSAMYFCASSELPKVQETQYFGPGTRLLVL.

The chain joins TRBV2 to TRBJ2-7; D possibly uses TRBD1 or TRBD2 (6 bases each). This CDR3 comprises 15 residues. V dropped 7 bases and J dropped 4 bases, with 20 bases sitting between them. Germline values: CDR1 SNHLY, CDR2 FYNNEI. CDR3 sequence reads: CASKWGDIRSYEQYF. The CDR3 nucleotides read TGTGCCAGCAAGTGGGGGGACATTCGATCTTACGAGCAGTACTTC.

The J gene is TRBJ2-7, the V gene TRBV4-2; D is undetermined. The V gene's germline CDR1 is LGHNA and CDR2 YNFKEQ. The ends were cut back, 3 bases at V and 4 bases at J, with 7 bases in the middle. The CDR3 is 12 residues long. CDR3 protein: CASSHVGYEQYF. The CDR3 DNA reads as TGTGCCAGCAGCCACGTGGGGTACGAGCAGTACTTC.

This clonotype was recorded at least ten times. V and J are TRBV20-1 and TRBJ2-7; TRBD1 agrees at 7 bases. V was clipped by 6 bases and J by 0 bases; unmatched bases: 8. The CDR3 runs to 14 residues. Per the germline V gene, CDR1 is DFQATT and CDR2 is SNEGSKA (reference sequence). DNA of the CDR3: TGCAGTGCCAGGGGACAGAGGGGCTCCTACGAGCAGTACTTC. This translates into CSARGQRGSYEQYF.

This clonotype was detected many times. The chain couples TRBV6-1 to TRBJ1-5; no definite D call. Trimming removed 1 base from V and 5 bases from J, with 3 bases in between. The CDR3 consists of 12 residues. Germline lookup yields CDR1 MNHNS and CDR2 SASEGT. The CDR3 region has the DNA TGTGCCAGCAGTGAAGGGTATCAGCCCCAGCATTTT. It encodes CASSEGYQPQHF.

V is TRBV19 and J is TRBJ1-1, with D unresolved. V gave up 3 bases and J gave up 6 bases, with 29 bases separating them. The germline CDR1 and CDR2 sequences are LNHDA and SQIVND (reference sequence). This CDR3 region has 19 residues. CDR3 protein: CASSILIGLSLTKGAEAFF. DNA for the CDR3: TGTGCCAGTAGTATTCTGATTGGACTGTCGCTTACTAAAGGAGCTGAAGCTTTCTTT.

This clonotype was seen ten or more times. The J gene is TRBJ2-7, the V gene TRBV6-5, with 7 positions matching TRBD1. Germline values: CDR1 MNHEY, CDR2 SVGAGI. V gave up 2 bases and J gave up 6 bases; unmatched junction bases: 10. The CDR3 contains 15 residues. CDR3 nucleotide sequence: TGTGCCAGCAGTTACACAGGGGAAGGTAGCAGCGAGCAGTACTTC. Protein sequence: CASSYTGEGSSEQYF.

In this sample, this clonotype turned up a few times. This chain connects TRBV7-6 to TRBJ1-1; the D gene is possibly TRBD1 (6 bases). The CDR3 covers 16 residues. Germline CDR1 SGHVS, CDR2 FNYEAQ. The germline V and J ends were trimmed by 0 bases and 4 bases, with 15 bases remaining between them. In nucleotides, the CDR3 is TGTGCCAGCAGCTTAGCCCTAAAAACAGGGATCACTGAAGCTTTCTTT. This encodes CASSLALKTGITEAFF.

Note on this clonotype: The junction departs from the called germline gene at one end, perhaps through a read error. This sequence joins TRBV6-1 and TRBJ2-7; maybe TRBD1 (6 bases). The CDR3 extends over 13 amino acids. Germline V gene sequence: CDR1 MNHNS, CDR2 SASEGT. The CDR3 spells CASTPTQGYEQGF. The CDR3 DNA reads as TGTGCCAGCACCCCCACACAGGGCTACGAGCAGGGCTTC.

This clonotype was observed at least ten times. The chain has TRBV12-3 or TRBV12-4 and TRBJ1-5, with TRBD1 matching over 8 bases. V was pared by 6 bases and J by 2 bases, with 6 bases of the junction left unmatched. This CDR3 region has 15 residues. The CDR3 region is CASSPGQGGNQPQHF. CDR3 in DNA: TGTGCCAGCAGCCCCGGACAGGGAGGCAATCAGCCCCAGCATTTT.

This clonotype showed up many times. V usage is TRBV13 and J usage is TRBJ1-2; TRBD1 aligns across 7 bases. The CDR3 is 15 residues long. Unmatched junction bases numbered 10, after V lost 5 bases and J lost 4 bases. Germline values: CDR1 PRHDT, CDR2 FYEKMQ (reference sequence). The CDR3 sequence: CASSPRDSGIYGYTF. The CDR3 DNA reads as TGTGCCAGCAGCCCCAGGGACAGCGGAATCTATGGCTACACCTTC.

This clonotype was seen ten or more times. The chain is built from TRBV15 and TRBJ1-1; D possibly corresponds to TRBD1 (6 bases). This CDR3 comprises 15 residues. V was clipped by 4 bases and J by 4 bases, with 16 bases between them. Germline assignment: CDR1 LNHNV and CDR2 YYDKDF (reference sequence). CDR3 nucleotides: TGTGCCACCAGCATACCCGCGGGGGGCGTCACTGAAGCTTTCTTT. Protein product: CATSIPAGGVTEAFF. The full variable domain, completed using reference TRBV15 and TRBJ1-1, is DAMVIQNPRYQVTQFGKPVTLSCSQTLNHNVMYWYQQKSSQAPKLLFHYYDKDFNNEADTPDNFQSRRPNTSFCFLDIRSPGLGDTAMYLCATSIPAGGVTEAFFGQGTRLTVV.

This clonotype has just a few counts. The conserved final phenylalanine or tryptophan is absent from the CDR3, which likely points to a read error. It is unclear where the CDR3 begins or ends on the DNA, so no DNA is shown, and the CDR3 is as TCRdb lists it. The rearrangement uses TRBV12-3 or TRBV12-4 and TRBJ1-1. The CDR3 contains 11 residues when both ends are counted. The CDR3 loop is CASSPSSEACL.

This clonotype came up many times. The CDR3 sequence: CASSPTGGQGITEAFF. The CDR3 coding sequence is TGTGCCAGCAGTCCAACCGGAGGACAGGGAATCACTGAAGCTTTCTTT. The rearrangement joins TRBV25-1 to TRBJ1-1; 8 nucleotides align to TRBD1. The length of the CDR3 is 16 residues. Unmatched junction bases numbered 12, after V lost 5 bases and J lost 4 bases. CDR1 is MGHDK and CDR2 is SYGVNS in the germline V gene.

This clonotype was detected many times. The chain recombines TRBV9 with TRBJ2-7; no reliable D call. The CDR3 runs 13 residues. Germline CDR1 SGDLS, CDR2 YYNGEE. The V end was cut by 0 bases, the J end by 2 bases, with 6 bases between. CDR3 bases: TGTGCCAGCAGCGTAGCCCCCGCCTACGAGCAGTACTTC. This translates into CASSVAPAYEQYF.

This clonotype was counted ten times or more. This chain links TRBV12-3 or TRBV12-4 with TRBJ2-7, with 9 nucleotides matching TRBD1. The trim removed 6 bases at V and 0 bases at J, leaving 6 bases unmatched. The CDR3 sequence is 15 residues long. The CDR3 reads CASSRPGQGSYEQYF. CDR3 sequence (DNA): TGTGCCAGCAGCCGTCCGGGACAGGGCTCCTACGAGCAGTACTTC.